Presented here are 14 T cell receptor beta chains from one specimen sequenced in a study of blood T cell repertoires in COVID-19. Repertoires were generated with immunoSEQ multiplex PCR, while TCRdb's copy carries only in-frame clones and drops some. The data contain some 300,000 clones, approximately 90% of them singletons. The sample was PBMCs or T cells enriched from blood (not recorded which). Source of these receptors: a woman aged 25 to 45 who had been exposed to COVID-19.

The chain employs TRBV3-1 (or the pseudogene TRBV3-2) and TRBJ1-2, with 10 positions matching TRBD1. Germline assignment: CDR1 LGHDT and CDR2 YNNKEL (reference sequence). Trimming cost V 5 bases and J 4 bases; bases outside gene matches: 7. CDR3 length: 15 residues. The chain's CDR3 is CASSNRDRGIYGYTF. The CDR3 DNA follows: TGTGCCAGCAGCAACCGGGACAGGGGCATCTATGGCTACACCTTC.

In the case of this clone: Relative to the germline gene, one junction end is altered; a read error may explain this. This sequence joins TRBV12-3 or TRBV12-4 and TRBJ1-2; maybe TRBD1 (5 bases). This CDR3 is built from 12 residues. CDR3 protein: CASSFAGTGFVF. DNA of the CDR3: TGTGCCAGCAGTTTCGCGGGAACAGGCTTTGTCTTC.

The chain links TRBV2 to TRBJ2-1; TRBD2 matches 8 bases. The CDR3 is made up of 15 amino acids. Germline-derived CDR1 and CDR2 are SNHLY and FYNNEI. Trimming at V came to 8 bases and at J to 5 bases, leaving 11 bases not matched to a gene. The CDR3, as DNA: TGTGCCAGCCAGAAGGACGGGGGGGCGAACAATGAGCAGTTCTTC. It is translated as CASQKDGGANNEQFF.

The chain joins TRBV7-8 to TRBJ1-2; TRBD1 matches at 9 bases. CDR3 length equals 16 residues. The trim removed 0 bases at V and 4 bases at J, leaving 6 bases unmatched. Germline-derived CDR1 and CDR2 are SGHVS and FQNEAQ. The DNA for the CDR3 is TGTGCCAGCAGCTTAGCTGGACAGGGGAGAGTCTATGGCTACACCTTC. Translated: CASSLAGQGRVYGYTF.

V usage is TRBV3-1 (or the pseudogene TRBV3-2) and J usage is TRBJ2-2, with 7 bases identical to TRBD1. The CDR3 has 20 residues. Germline V gene lookup returns CDR1 LGHDT and CDR2 YNNKEL (reference sequence). J lost 2 bases, V lost 2 bases, and 17 bases had no gene match. CDR3 sequence reads: CASSQMFSGTAVPNTGELFF. In nucleotides, the CDR3 is TGTGCCAGCAGCCAAATGTTTTCCGGGACAGCCGTCCCAAACACCGGGGAGCTGTTTTTT.

The chain links TRBV27 to TRBJ1-4; a weak D match, TRBD1 (5 bases). Per the germline V gene, CDR1 is MNHEY and CDR2 is SMNVEV (reference sequence). This CDR3 has 15 amino acids. V lost 9 bases and J lost 8, with 22 bases in between. In nucleotides, the CDR3 is TGTGCCAGTGTTGACCCCCGGGACTGGGGAGAAAAACTGTTTTTT. Translation gives CASVDPRDWGEKLFF.

The genes are TRBV7-6 and TRBJ2-7; tentatively, D is TRBD2 (6 bases). The CDR3 spans 14 residues. V was clipped by 5 bases and J by 3 bases, with 14 bases between them. Germline-derived CDR1 and CDR2 are SGHVS and FNYEAQ. The CDR3 sequence: CASSLWEVNYEQYF. DNA of the CDR3: TGTGCCAGCAGCCTCTGGGAGGTAAACTACGAGCAGTACTTC.

The chain is built from TRBV29-1 and TRBJ2-7; 10 nucleotides agree with TRBD2. The CDR3 contains 14 residues. V shed 4 bases, J shed 7 bases, and the junction held 10 bases outside the gene matches. Germline CDR1 SQVTM, CDR2 ANQGSEA. The CDR3 spells CSVVSGGASREQYF. The CDR3 nucleotides are TGCAGCGTTGTAAGCGGGGGGGCGAGTAGGGAGCAGTACTTC.

The table lists this clone with a few counts. The chain couples TRBV5-1 to TRBJ1-6; D call uncertain. Germline CDR1 is SGHRS and CDR2 is YFSETQ. V was shortened by 6 bases and J by 6 bases, with 13 bases between the two germline ends. The CDR3 runs to 14 residues. The CDR3 loop reads CASNGGGSNSPLHF. The CDR3 coding sequence is TGCGCCAGCAATGGTGGAGGGAGTAATTCACCCCTCCACTTT.

The chain recombines TRBV3-1 (or the pseudogene TRBV3-2) with TRBJ1-6; tentatively, D is TRBD1 (5 bases). CDR3 length: 14 residues. The V and J ends lost 4 bases and 8 bases respectively, with 12 bases between them. Germline V gives CDR1 LGHDT, CDR2 YNNKEL (reference sequence). The CDR3 region is CASSRGLYYSPLHF. The CDR3 DNA reads TGTGCCAGCAGCCGGGGACTGTATTATTCACCCCTCCACTTT.

The V gene is TRBV20-1, the J gene TRBJ1-1; TRBD1 is a possible D gene (5 bases). Germline assignment: CDR1 DFQATT and CDR2 SNEGSKA (reference sequence). The CDR3 loop spans 9 amino acids. Here the CDR3 DNA reads TGCAGGGGGGGCACTGAAGCTTTCTTT. It yields the protein CRGGTEAFF.

The chain joins TRBV7-9 to TRBJ1-2; D is possibly TRBD1 (5 bases). The CDR3 consists of 16 residues. Trimming removed 2 bases from V and 8 bases from J, with 21 bases in between. Looked up from germline, CDR1 is SEHNR and CDR2 is FQNEAQ (reference sequence). CDR3 sequence (DNA): TGTGCCAGCAGCTTAAAGGCAGGGAACAACTTGGTCGGCTACACCTTC. Translated, it gives CASSLKAGNNLVGYTF.

The chain couples TRBV15 to TRBJ2-3; 7 bases map to TRBD1. The CDR3 runs to 16 residues. Germline loops: CDR1 LNHNV, CDR2 YYDKDF (reference sequence). V lost 0 bases, J lost 5 bases, and 8 bases stayed unmatched. This chain's CDR3 is CATSRELQGWKDTQYF. CDR3 nucleotides: TGTGCCACCAGCAGAGAGCTACAGGGGTGGAAAGATACGCAGTATTTT.

The genes are TRBV6-5 and TRBJ1-2, with 10 bases matching TRBD1. The CDR3 extends over 13 amino acids. Germline V CDR1 and CDR2: MNHEY, SVGAGI. V shed 2 bases, J shed 8 bases, and the junction held 2 bases outside the gene matches. Here the CDR3 DNA reads TGTGCCAGCAGTTACGGGACAGGGGTCGGCTACACCTTC. Protein product: CASSYGTGVGYTF.